This entry lists 19 T cell receptor beta chains sequenced from one sample in a study of PD-L1 blockade in urothelial cancer. Time point defined: peripheral blood 6 weeks after treatment start. TCRdb's table, derived via immunoSEQ multiplex PCR, lists solely in-frame clones and lacks some. Here the sample spans over 70,000 clones, roughly 80% being singletons. The source material was PBMCs, sampled around atezolizumab (anti-PD-L1) treatment. These receptors all stem from a man between 65 and 85 years old with urothelial cancer.

In this sample, this clone is medium-sized. The chain joins TRBV9 to TRBJ1-2; 8 nucleotides line up with TRBD1. J gave up 6 bases and V 3 bases, and 7 bases lay outside the gene matches. The CDR3 spans 14 residues. Germline CDR1 reads SGDLS; CDR2 reads YYNGEE. CDR3: CASSDQDRAHGYTF. In DNA form, the CDR3 reads TGTGCCAGCAGCGACCAGGACAGGGCCCATGGCTACACCTTC. Supplemented by reference TRBV9 and TRBJ1-2, the full variable domain reads DSGVTQTPKHLITATGQRVTLRCSPRSGDLSVYWYQQSLDQGLQFLIQYYNGEERAKGNILERFSAQQFPDLHSELNLSSLELGDSALYFCASSDQDRAHGYTFGSGTRLTVV.

This chain connects TRBV18 to TRBJ1-5, with unresolved D. Germline lookup yields CDR1 KGHSH and CDR2 LQKENI. The CDR3 totals 15 residues. The germline V and J ends were trimmed by 3 bases and 0 bases, with 9 bases remaining between them. CDR3 residues: CASSPSAASNQPQHF. The CDR3, as DNA: TGTGCCAGCTCACCCTCGGCGGCTAGCAATCAGCCCCAGCATTTT.

DNA of the CDR3: TGTGCCAGCTCACCACCAGCAGGGGGAAATGAAAAACTGTTTTTT. Protein sequence: CASSPPAGGNEKLFF. V usage is TRBV18 and J usage is TRBJ1-4; 7 nucleotides agree with TRBD1. The CDR3 has 15 residues. V gave up 0 bases and J gave up 5 bases; unmatched junction bases: 3. The germline gives CDR1 KGHSH, CDR2 LQKENI.

This chain connects TRBV19 to TRBJ1-2; TRBD1 matches at 8 bases. CDR3 length: 13 amino acids. V trimming: 4 bases; J trimming: 4 bases; junction bases outside the gene matches: 2. Germline-derived CDR1 and CDR2 are LNHDA and SQIVND (reference sequence). The CDR3 sequence: CASSSQGAYGYTF. CDR3 in DNA: TGTGCCAGTAGTAGTCAGGGGGCCTATGGCTACACCTTC.

The V gene is TRBV7-8, the J gene TRBJ2-7; TRBD1 aligns across 7 bases. The trim removed 5 bases at V and 3 bases at J, leaving 7 bases unmatched. This CDR3 has 14 residues. The germline CDR1 and CDR2 sequences are SGHVS and FQNEAQ. This CDR3 reads CASSPRTGGYEQYF. The CDR3 region has the DNA TGTGCCAGCAGCCCTAGGACAGGAGGCTACGAGCAGTACTTC.

The V gene is TRBV7-2, the J gene TRBJ2-7, with 10 bases lining up with TRBD2. The CDR3 runs 14 residues. The germline V gene has CDR1 SGHTA and CDR2 FQGNSA. Losses at the gene ends were 0 bases for V and 6 bases for J; bases not matched to a gene: 2. CDR3 sequence: CASSLAGLASEQYF. CDR3 nucleotide sequence: TGTGCCAGCAGCTTAGCGGGACTAGCGTCCGAGCAGTACTTC. Complete variable domain (other parts from reference TRBV7-2 and TRBJ2-7): GAGVSQSPSNKVTEKGKDVELRCDPISGHTALYWYRQSLGQGLEFLIYFQGNSAPDKSGLPSDRFSAERTGGSVSTLTIQRTQQEDSAVYLCASSLAGLASEQYFGPGTRLTVT.

The chain recombines TRBV7-9 with TRBJ2-1, with 7 bases matching TRBD2. Germline-derived CDR1 and CDR2 are SEHNR and FQNEAQ (reference sequence). The CDR3 is 13 amino acids. V was clipped by 5 bases and J by 5 bases; unmatched bases: 3. The CDR3 region has the DNA TGTGCCAGCAGCCTTGGACTAGACAATGAGCAGTTCTTC. Translated: CASSLGLDNEQFF.

V gene TRBV18 combines with J gene TRBJ2-5; 8 bases are a match to TRBD1. Germline V gives CDR1 KGHSH, CDR2 LQKENI. Germline trimming cut 6 bases from V and 4 bases from J; bases unmatched to any gene: 10. This CDR3 has 15 residues. CDR3 sequence reads: CASSSRQGALETQYF. CDR3 in DNA: TGTGCCAGCTCCTCCCGCCAGGGGGCTCTAGAGACCCAGTACTTC.

This chain links TRBV6-6 with TRBJ1-2; TRBD1 aligns across 7 bases. V gave up 6 bases and J gave up 3 bases; unmatched junction bases: 10. CDR1 and CDR2 (germline): MNHNY, SVGAGI (reference sequence). The CDR3 loop spans 15 amino acids. The CDR3 region is CASSPTGPSYYGYTF. Here the CDR3 DNA reads TGTGCCAGCAGCCCGACAGGGCCTTCCTACTATGGCTACACCTTC.

This chain links TRBV7-9 with TRBJ2-7; TRBD2 agrees at 8 bases. The germline CDR1 and CDR2 sequences are SEHNR and FQNEAQ (reference sequence). CDR3 length equals 15 residues. J was trimmed by 5 bases and V by 5 bases; bases with no gene match: 11. The CDR3 region has the DNA TGTGCCAGCAGCCCCTCCAAGCGGGAGATCCACGAGCAGTACTTC. Its translation is CASSPSKREIHEQYF.

This sequence joins TRBV11-2 and TRBJ2-3; D is unresolved. V shed 0 bases and J shed 4 bases, with 8 bases lying between them. Germline CDR1 SGHAT, CDR2 FQNNGV. The length of the CDR3 is 14 residues. As DNA, the CDR3 is TGTGCCAGCAGCTTAGAACTCGCCTCAGATACGCAGTATTTT. Amino acids: CASSLELASDTQYF.

V gene TRBV5-1 combines with J gene TRBJ1-4; D is ambiguous. CDR3 length: 14 residues. V dropped 5 bases and J dropped 5 bases, with 13 bases sitting between them. Per the germline V gene, CDR1 is SGHRS and CDR2 is YFSETQ. CDR3 sequence (DNA): TGCGCCAGCAGGACCGGCCCCGGGAATGAAAAACTGTTTTTT. It translates to CASRTGPGNEKLFF.

Here the CDR3 reads CAIKLDSGNTIYF. The CDR3 DNA sequence: TGTGCCATCAAGTTAGACTCTGGAAACACCATATATTTT. This chain connects TRBV10-3 to TRBJ1-3; no definite D call. Germline lookup yields CDR1 ENHRY and CDR2 SYGVKD. V lost 7 bases and J 0 bases, leaving 7 bases between the germline ends. This CDR3 is 13 amino acids long.

This sequence joins TRBV18 and TRBJ2-7; D is possibly TRBD1 (7 bases). Trimming pared 6 bases from V and 0 bases from J, leaving 18 bases between. CDR3 length equals 16 residues. CDR1 is KGHSH, CDR2 LQKENI, per germline. The CDR3 region is CASSSQGGAYSYEQYF. For the CDR3, the DNA is TGTGCCAGCTCCTCCCAGGGGGGCGCTTACTCCTACGAGCAGTACTTC. Full variable domain (missing parts from reference TRBV18 and TRBJ2-7): NAGVMQNPRHLVRRRGQEARLRCSPMKGHSHVYWYRQLPEEGLKFMVYLQKENIIDESGMPKERFSAEFPKEGPSILRIQQVVRGDSAAYFCASSSQGGAYSYEQYFGPGTRLTVT.

The chain combines TRBV18 with TRBJ2-1; TRBD2 matches at 12 bases. CDR1 KGHSH and CDR2 LQKENI come from the germline V gene. There are 17 residues in the CDR3. V gave up 4 bases and J gave up 4 bases; unmatched junction bases: 8. The CDR3 spells CASSLILTSGRYNEQFF. The CDR3, as DNA: TGTGCCAGCTCACTAATTCTAACTAGCGGGAGGTACAATGAGCAGTTCTTC.

The rearrangement links TRBV7-9 to TRBJ2-2; 12 bases agree with TRBD2. Trimming took 5 bases from V and 4 from J; bases not matched to a gene: 5. This CDR3 has 16 residues. From germline, CDR1 is SEHNR and CDR2 FQNEAQ (reference sequence). The CDR3 loop is CASSITSGGITGELFF. The DNA of the CDR3 is TGTGCCAGCAGCATCACTAGCGGGGGGATCACCGGGGAGCTGTTTTTT.

This clone appeared a single time. This chain links TRBV6-1 with TRBJ1-1, with 10 bases aligning to TRBD1. Germline lookup yields CDR1 MNHNS and CDR2 SASEGT. This CDR3 comprises 14 residues. J was trimmed by 4 bases and V by 6 bases; bases with no gene match: 5. CDR3 sequence reads: CASRSTGGPTEAFF. CDR3 in DNA: TGTGCCAGCAGGTCGACAGGGGGCCCCACTGAAGCTTTCTTT.

This clone was found many times. The V and J genes are TRBV5-1 and TRBJ2-3; D is possibly TRBD1 (7 bases). CDR1 SGHRS and CDR2 YFSETQ come from the germline V gene. V gave up 2 bases and J gave up 4 bases, with 14 bases separating them. The CDR3 totals 15 residues. The CDR3 here is CASSLGGGRSDTQYF. The CDR3 DNA is TGCGCCAGCAGCTTAGGAGGGGGCAGATCAGATACGCAGTATTTT.

V and J are TRBV5-1 and TRBJ1-3; D not certain. Trimming took 0 bases from V and 0 from J, leaving 7 bases between them. Per germline, CDR1 SGHRS and CDR2 YFSETQ. The CDR3 is 15 residues long. The CDR3 reads CASSLGGASGNTIYF. The CDR3 region has the DNA TGCGCCAGCAGCTTGGGGGGAGCCTCTGGAAACACCATATATTTT.